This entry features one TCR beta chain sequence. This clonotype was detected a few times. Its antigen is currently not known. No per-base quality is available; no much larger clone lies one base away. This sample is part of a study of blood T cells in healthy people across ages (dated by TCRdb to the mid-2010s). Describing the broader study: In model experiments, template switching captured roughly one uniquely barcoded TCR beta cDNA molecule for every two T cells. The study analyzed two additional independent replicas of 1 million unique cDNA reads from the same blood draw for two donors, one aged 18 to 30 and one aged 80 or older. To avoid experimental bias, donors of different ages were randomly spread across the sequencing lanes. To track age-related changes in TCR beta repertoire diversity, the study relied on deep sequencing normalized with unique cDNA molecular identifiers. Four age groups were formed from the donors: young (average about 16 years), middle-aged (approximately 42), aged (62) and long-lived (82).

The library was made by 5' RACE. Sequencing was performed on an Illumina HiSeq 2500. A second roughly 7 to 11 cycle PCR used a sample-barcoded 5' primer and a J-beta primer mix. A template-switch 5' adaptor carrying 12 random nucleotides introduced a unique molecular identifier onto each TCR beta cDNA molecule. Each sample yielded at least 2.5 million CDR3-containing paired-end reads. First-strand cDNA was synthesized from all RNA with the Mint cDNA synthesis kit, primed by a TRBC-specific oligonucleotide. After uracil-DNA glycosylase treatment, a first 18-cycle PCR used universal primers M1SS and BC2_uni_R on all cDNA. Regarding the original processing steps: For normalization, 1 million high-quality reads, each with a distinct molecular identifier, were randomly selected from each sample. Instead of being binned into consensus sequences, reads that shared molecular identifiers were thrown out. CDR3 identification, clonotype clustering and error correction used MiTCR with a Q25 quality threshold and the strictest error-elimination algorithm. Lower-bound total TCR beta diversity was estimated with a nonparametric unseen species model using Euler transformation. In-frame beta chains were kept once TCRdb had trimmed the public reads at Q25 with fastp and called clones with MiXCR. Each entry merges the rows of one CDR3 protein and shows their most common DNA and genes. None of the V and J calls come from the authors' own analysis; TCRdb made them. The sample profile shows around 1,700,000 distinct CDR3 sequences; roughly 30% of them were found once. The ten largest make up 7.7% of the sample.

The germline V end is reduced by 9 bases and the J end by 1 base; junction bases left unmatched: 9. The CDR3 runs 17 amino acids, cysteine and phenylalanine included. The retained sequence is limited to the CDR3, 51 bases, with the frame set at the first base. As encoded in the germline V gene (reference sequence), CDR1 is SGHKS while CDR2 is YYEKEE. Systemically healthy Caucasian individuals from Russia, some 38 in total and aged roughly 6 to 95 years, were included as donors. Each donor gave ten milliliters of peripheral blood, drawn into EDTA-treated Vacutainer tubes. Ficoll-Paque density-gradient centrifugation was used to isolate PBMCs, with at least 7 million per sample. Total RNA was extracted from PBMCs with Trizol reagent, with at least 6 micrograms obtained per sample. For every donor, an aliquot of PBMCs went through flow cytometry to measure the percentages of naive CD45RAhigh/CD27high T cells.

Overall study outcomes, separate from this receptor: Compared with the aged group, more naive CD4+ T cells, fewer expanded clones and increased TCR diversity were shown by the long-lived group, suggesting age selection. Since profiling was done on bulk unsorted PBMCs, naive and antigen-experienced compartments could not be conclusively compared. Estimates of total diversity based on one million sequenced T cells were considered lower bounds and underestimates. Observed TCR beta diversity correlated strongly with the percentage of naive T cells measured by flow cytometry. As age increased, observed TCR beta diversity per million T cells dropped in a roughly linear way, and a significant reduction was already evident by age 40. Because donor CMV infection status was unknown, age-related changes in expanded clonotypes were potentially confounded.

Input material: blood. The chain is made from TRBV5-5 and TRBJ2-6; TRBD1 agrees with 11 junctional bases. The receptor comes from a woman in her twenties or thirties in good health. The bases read TGTGCCACCACTAGGGGACAGGGGGGGTCTGGGGCCAACGTCCTGACTTTC. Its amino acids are CATTRGQGGSGANVLTF.